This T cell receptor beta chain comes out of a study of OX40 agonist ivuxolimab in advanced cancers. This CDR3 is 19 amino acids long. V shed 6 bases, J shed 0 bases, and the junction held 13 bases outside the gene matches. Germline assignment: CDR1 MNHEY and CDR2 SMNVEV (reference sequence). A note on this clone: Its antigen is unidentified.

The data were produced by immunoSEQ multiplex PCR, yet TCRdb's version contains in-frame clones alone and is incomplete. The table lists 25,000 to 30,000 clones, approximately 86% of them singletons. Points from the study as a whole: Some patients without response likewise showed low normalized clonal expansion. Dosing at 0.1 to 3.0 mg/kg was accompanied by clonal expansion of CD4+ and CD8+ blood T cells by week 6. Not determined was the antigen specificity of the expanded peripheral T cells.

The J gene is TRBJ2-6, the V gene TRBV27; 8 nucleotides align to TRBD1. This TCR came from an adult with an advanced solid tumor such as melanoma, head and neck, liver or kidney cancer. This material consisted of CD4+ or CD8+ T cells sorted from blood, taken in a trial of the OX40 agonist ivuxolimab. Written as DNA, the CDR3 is TGTGCCAGCAGCCCCCAGACAGGGGCGATCTACTCTGGGGCCAACGTCCTGACTTTC. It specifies CASSPQTGAIYSGANVLTF.